The 24 T cell receptor beta chains below all came from one sample that was sequenced in a study of spatial heterogeneity in lung cancer. Study results and caveats: Counts of expanded alpha and beta TCRs within tumors tracked the tumor nonsynonymous mutation count.

TCRdb re-analysed the 5' RACE reads in MiXCR, keeping a single row per CDR3 protein. The table has about 6,900 distinct CDR3 sequences, roughly 12% seen once. For these TCRs, the target antigens are not known. Time point specified: sample taken at primary tumor resection. The specimen was lung tumor tissue, collected at surgery. The receptors originated from a male donor with early-stage non-small cell lung cancer.

On this clonotype itself: Because the library targeted alpha chains, this beta chain is an off-target read whose size means little. The genes are TRBV7-3 and TRBJ2-2, with D maybe TRBD2 (5 bases). Trimming removed 1 base from V and 7 bases from J, with 7 bases in between. Germline values: CDR1 SGHTA, CDR2 FQGTGA. The CDR3 sequence is 13 residues long. The CDR3 reads CASSLSGFGELFF. The CDR3 region has the DNA TGTGCCAGCAGCTTAAGCGGGTTCGGGGAGCTGTTTTTT.

This clonotype appeared many times. Since the library was made to target alpha chains, this beta chain is a stray read and its abundance is not meaningful. This chain connects TRBV27 to TRBJ1-5; D not certain. Germline V CDR1 and CDR2: MNHEY, SMNVEV (reference sequence). The CDR3 loop spans 16 amino acids. Between the trimmed V and J ends, which lost 3 bases and 3 bases, there was a span of 15 bases. The CDR3 reads CASSFLAELDNQPQHF. The DNA of the CDR3 is TGTGCCAGCAGTTTCTTGGCGGAGTTAGACAATCAGCCCCAGCATTTT.

About this clonotype itself: This beta chain came through as a stray read in a library set up for alpha chains, and its size says little. This sequence joins TRBV7-9 and TRBJ2-2; D remains unclear. Germline V gene lookup returns CDR1 SEHNR and CDR2 FQNEAQ (reference sequence). CDR3 size: 13 residues. V lost 1 base and J lost 7, with 7 bases in between. This CDR3 is CASSLGVGGELFF. CDR3 coding DNA: TGTGCCAGCAGCTTAGGAGTGGGCGGGGAGCTGTTTTTT. Drawing the rest from reference TRBV7-9 and TRBJ2-2, the complete variable domain is DTGVSQNPRHKITKRGQNVTFRCDPISEHNRLYWYRQTLGQGPEFLTYFQNEAQLEKSRLLSDRFSAERPKGSFSTLEIQRTEQGDSAMYLCASSLGVGGELFFGEGSRLTVL.

By share, this clonotype ranks as medium-sized. This beta chain is a stray read from a library made for alpha chains; its abundance is not meaningful. The chain combines TRBV7-9 with TRBJ1-1; 7 positions match TRBD1. Unmatched junction bases numbered 6, after V lost 5 bases and J lost 0 bases. This CDR3 comprises 15 residues. Germline V lookup: CDR1 SEHNR, CDR2 FQNEAQ (reference sequence). CDR3 loop: CASSRDSNMNTEAFF. The CDR3 bases are TGTGCCAGCAGCCGGGACAGTAACATGAACACTGAAGCTTTCTTT. The full variable domain, completed using reference TRBV7-9 and TRBJ1-1, is DTGVSQNPRHKITKRGQNVTFRCDPISEHNRLYWYRQTLGQGPEFLTYFQNEAQLEKSRLLSDRFSAERPKGSFSTLEIQRTEQGDSAMYLCASSRDSNMNTEAFFGQGTRLTVV.

There are many counts of this clonotype. This beta chain slipped into a library made for alpha chains as a stray read, so its size is not meaningful. V usage is TRBV5-6 and J usage is TRBJ2-7; no definite D call. CDR1 is SGHDT, CDR2 YYEEEE, per germline. The CDR3 is 13 amino acids. Trimming shortened V by 5 bases and J by 6 bases, and 15 bases separated the two germline ends. CDR3: CASSYTVLGEQYF. The DNA for the CDR3 is TGTGCCAGCAGTTATACGGTGTTGGGCGAGCAGTACTTC.

This clonotype came up many times. This beta chain appears as a stray read in a library generated for alpha chains; its size is not informative. The V and J genes are TRBV10-3 and TRBJ1-1; D uncertain. The V gene's germline CDR1 is ENHRY and CDR2 SYGVKD. The V end lost 4 bases, the J end lost 0 bases, and 3 bases lay between the germline ends. This CDR3 contains 12 residues. This CDR3 reads CAISGMNTEAFF. The CDR3 DNA follows: TGTGCCATCAGTGGGATGAACACTGAAGCTTTCTTT.

Details on this clonotype: This beta chain is a stray read from a library made for alpha chains; its abundance is not meaningful. V gene TRBV19 combines with J gene TRBJ2-2; weak D call: TRBD1 (5 bases). Germline-derived CDR1 and CDR2 are LNHDA and SQIVND (reference sequence). The CDR3 is 15 amino acids. The V gene lost 3 bases and the J gene lost 2 bases, with 10 bases spanning the gap. The CDR3 spells CASSIEGVNTGELFF. The CDR3 DNA sequence: TGTGCCAGTAGTATCGAAGGGGTAAACACCGGGGAGCTGTTTTTT.

Details on this clonotype: This beta chain slipped into a library made for alpha chains as a stray read, so its size is not meaningful. The CDR3 DNA reads TGTGCCAGCAGTAGTGAACACCCCCCGCAGTTCTTC. Encoded protein: CASSSEHPPQFF. The chain has TRBV12-3 or TRBV12-4 and TRBJ2-1; no clear D gene. The germline V and J ends were trimmed by 5 bases and 12 bases, with 14 bases remaining between them. The CDR3 loop spans 12 amino acids.

By its share, this clonotype is medium-sized. The library was designed around alpha chains, so this beta chain is a stray read whose abundance carries little weight. The chain uses TRBV12-3 or TRBV12-4 and TRBJ2-3; D ambiguous. The germline V and J ends were trimmed by 5 bases and 5 bases, with 8 bases remaining between them. This CDR3 contains 12 residues. CDR3 nucleotide sequence: TGTGCCAGCAGTCCGAACTTAGATACGCAGTATTTT. Translation: CASSPNLDTQYF.

This clonotype was found many times. This beta chain came through as a stray read in a library set up for alpha chains, and its size says little. J is TRBJ2-2 and V is TRBV6-2 or TRBV6-3; TRBD1 aligns across 8 bases. CDR3 length equals 14 residues. Germline V gene data show CDR1 as MNHEY and CDR2 as SVGEGT. Losses at the gene ends were 5 bases for V and 8 bases for J; bases not matched to a gene: 7. The CDR3 sequence is CASSNGQGEGELFF. The CDR3 DNA reads TGTGCCAGCAGTAATGGACAGGGCGAGGGGGAGCTGTTTTTT.

This clonotype was counted at least ten times. Found in a library prepared for alpha chains, this beta chain is an off-target read, and its abundance has little meaning. The V and J genes are TRBV12-5 and TRBJ2-3, with D unclear. V shed 7 bases and J shed 6 bases, with 17 bases lying between them. There are 14 residues in the CDR3. Germline-derived CDR1 and CDR2 are LGHNT and FRNRAP. CDR3 nucleotides: TGTGCTAGTGCCCCCAACACTCCCTGGGATACGCAGTATTTT. Its protein product is CASAPNTPWDTQYF. The full variable domain, completed using reference TRBV12-5 and TRBJ2-3, is DARVTQTPRHKVTEMGQEVTMRCQPILGHNTVFWYRQTMMQGLELLAYFRNRAPLDDSGMPKDRFSAEMPDATLATLKIQPSEPRDSAVYFCASAPNTPWDTQYFGPGTRLTVL.

By share, this clonotype counts as medium-sized. Found in a library prepared for alpha chains, this beta chain is an off-target read, and its abundance has little meaning. The CDR3 nucleotides read TGTGCCAGCTCACCGTTCGGACAGGGGCACGATCAGCCCCAGCATTTT. Translating gives CASSPFGQGHDQPQHF. The V and J genes are TRBV18 and TRBJ1-5, with 9 bases aligning to TRBD1. Germline CDR1 is KGHSH and CDR2 is LQKENI. V lost 3 bases to trimming and J lost 5 bases; unmatched junction nucleotides: 8. The CDR3 runs 16 residues.

This clonotype was counted ten times or more. This beta chain came through as a stray read in a library set up for alpha chains, and its size says little. The chain carries TRBV3-1 and TRBJ2-1, with D perhaps assigned TRBD1 or TRBD2 (6 bases each). The CDR3 length is 14 residues. Per germline, CDR1 LGHDT and CDR2 YNNKEL (reference sequence). V lost 4 bases, J lost 8 bases, and 15 bases lay in between. CDR3 amino acids: CASSREGGSYEQFF. CDR3 DNA sequence: TGTGCCAGCAGCCGGGAAGGGGGGTCCTATGAGCAGTTCTTC.

In the case of this clonotype: Little can be read into the size of this beta chain, an off-target read in a library designed for alpha chains. V and J are TRBV5-6 and TRBJ2-7; D may be TRBD1 or TRBD2 (5 bases each). Trimming left V 4 bases short and J 1 base short, with 15 bases between. CDR3 length: 15 residues. CDR1 and CDR2 (germline): SGHDT, YYEEEE. For the CDR3, the DNA is TGTGCCAGCAGCCCTCCGGGACCAACTTCCTACGAGCAGTACTTC. It yields the protein CASSPPGPTSYEQYF.

This clonotype was observed at least ten times. This beta chain is an off-target read within a library intended for alpha chains, so its frequency means little. This sequence joins TRBV20-1 and TRBJ1-6, with D possibly TRBD1 on 5 matching bases. CDR3 size: 13 residues. Germline CDR1 is DFQATT and CDR2 is SNEGSKA (reference sequence). V lost 3 bases and J lost 10, with 13 bases in between. CDR3 nucleotides: TGCAGTGCTAGGGGGCAGGCGGCCTCACCCCTCCACTTT. It specifies CSARGQAASPLHF.

This clonotype was seen at least ten times. The size of this beta chain means little, since it is a stray read in a library made for alpha chains. The chain's CDR3 is CASRPTPEGTEAFF. CDR3 bases: TGCGCCAGCAGACCCACTCCGGAGGGGACTGAAGCTTTCTTT. This chain links TRBV5-1 with TRBJ1-1, with a weak D call TRBD1 (5 bases). CDR1 and CDR2 (germline): SGHRS, YFSETQ. The CDR3 runs 14 residues. V lost 5 bases, J lost 5 bases, and 16 bases lay in between. Variable domain in full (rest from reference TRBV5-1 and TRBJ1-1): KAGVTQTPRYLIKTRGQQVTLSCSPISGHRSVSWYQQTPGQGLQFLFEYFSETQRNKGNFPGRFSGRQFSNSRSEMNVSTLELGDSALYLCASRPTPEGTEAFFGQGTRLTVV.

This clonotype was detected a few times. Little can be read into the size of this beta chain, an off-target read in a library designed for alpha chains. J is TRBJ2-7 and V is TRBV27; a weak D match, TRBD1 (5 bases). The V gene's germline CDR1 is MNHEY and CDR2 SMNVEV (reference sequence). This CDR3 has 15 residues. Trimming took off 3 bases at V and 3 bases at J, with 15 bases between the two ends. CDR3 sequence: CASSFSYRNSYEQYF. CDR3 in DNA: TGTGCCAGCAGTTTCTCTTACAGGAATAGCTACGAGCAGTACTTC.

This clonotype was seen ten or more times. The library was built for alpha chains, so this beta chain is an off-target read and its size means little. The chain has TRBV4-2 and TRBJ2-1; D remains unclear. Per the germline V gene, CDR1 is LGHNA and CDR2 is YNFKEQ. The CDR3 is 14 residues long. V was cut by 0 bases and J by 6 bases, with 9 bases left in between. CDR3 in amino acids: CASSQEWRTNEQFF. DNA of the CDR3: TGTGCCAGCAGCCAAGAGTGGCGAACCAATGAGCAGTTCTTC.

The table lists this clonotype with a few counts. Found in a library prepared for alpha chains, this beta chain is an off-target read, and its abundance has little meaning. The chain couples TRBV11-1 to TRBJ2-5; the D is unclear. Germline V gives CDR1 SGHAT, CDR2 FQDESV (reference sequence). With 2 bases removed from V and 5 bases from J, the gap between germline ends came to 15 bases. The CDR3 sequence is 15 residues long. This CDR3 reads CASSLSDGSRETQYF. CDR3 sequence (DNA): TGTGCCAGCAGCTTAAGTGACGGAAGTCGGGAGACCCAGTACTTC.

This clonotype was seen ten or more times. With the library built for alpha chains, this beta chain is off target and its frequency is not meaningful. The rearrangement links TRBV2 to TRBJ2-3; 9 bases agree with TRBD2. In germline, CDR1 is SNHLY, CDR2 FYNNEI. The CDR3 is made up of 15 amino acids. With V trimmed by 5 bases and J by 3 bases, 6 bases remained unmatched. CDR3: CASSPGTSSTDTQYF. The CDR3 DNA sequence: TGTGCCAGCAGTCCCGGGACTAGCTCGACAGATACGCAGTATTTT.

By share, this clonotype ranks as medium-sized (0.01 to 0.1%). This beta chain was picked up by a library intended for alpha chains and is off target, so its count carries little meaning. This sequence joins TRBV4-2 and TRBJ1-2; no clear D. Per germline, CDR1 LGHNA and CDR2 YNFKEQ. The CDR3 consists of 12 residues. Trimming left V 8 bases short and J 1 base short, with 8 bases between. The chain's CDR3 is CASLGVNYGYTF. CDR3 in DNA: TGTGCCAGCCTAGGAGTTAACTATGGCTACACCTTC.

This clonotype was seen repeatedly, ten times or more. The germline gene is not matched at one end of the junction; a read error may be the cause. Being off target in a library aimed at alpha chains, this beta chain has a size of little meaning. The chain carries TRBV7-6 and TRBJ2-1, with D uncertain. This CDR3 is built from 15 residues. CDR1 SGHVS and CDR2 FNYEAQ come from the germline V gene. The CDR3 sequence is CASSKTTSSYNEQFF. Written as DNA, the CDR3 is TGTGCTAGCAGCAAAACTACCAGCTCCTACAATGAGCAGTTCTTC.

In this sample, this clonotype turned up many times. A library prepared for alpha chains yielded this beta chain as an off-target read; its size is of little meaning. The V and J genes are TRBV7-3 and TRBJ2-1; D not resolved. CDR3 size: 16 residues. V was trimmed by 5 bases and J by 0 bases, leaving 14 bases between them. Germline V CDR1 and CDR2: SGHTA, FQGTGA. CDR3 sequence (DNA): TGTGCCAGCAGCCCCGCTGGCGGATTCTCCTACAATGAGCAGTTCTTC. Its protein product is CASSPAGGFSYNEQFF.

In its sample, this clonotype was seen many times. At one end the junction does not follow the germline gene, possibly because of a read error. This beta chain is an off-target read within a library intended for alpha chains, so its frequency means little. The chain links TRBV12-3 or TRBV12-4 to TRBJ2-1, with D perhaps TRBD1 or TRBD2 (5 bases each). The CDR3 extends over 13 amino acids. The CDR3 bases are TGTGCCAGCAGCCTATCCCACGGGGCCCCGACAGTCTTC. Protein: CASSLSHGAPTVF.